The clone carrying this TCR beta chain was recorded a few times. Its antigen remains unidentified. This entry comes from a study of T cell repertoires in cytomegalovirus infection. On the study more broadly: In the study, CMV epitopes included recently identified HLA-C-restricted and well-studied HLA-B-restricted ones. Through public TCR beta signatures, both CMV infection and matching HLA type were indicated. General study findings and limits: Summed frequency of shared TCR beta families picked out CMV carriers who also had the relevant HLA. HLA-C-restricted CMV clonotypes gave the most frequent clonotype in two of eight donors.

TCRdb fed the reads into MiXCR, producing one record per CDR3 protein. The data show about 60,000 distinct CDR3 sequences, about 18% seen once. This CDR3 comprises 16 residues. J gave up 4 bases and V 0 bases, and 7 bases lay outside the gene matches. Germline CDR1 reads SGHTA; CDR2 reads FQGNSA. The sequencing here drew on CD8+ T cells from cultured PBMCs, taken from culture after CMV antigen stimulation. The source is a human donor in good health (CMV status not recorded). Some clones in this sample may be carry-over from other donors' samples. This sequence joins TRBV7-2 and TRBJ2-5, with 8 bases fitting TRBD1. CDR3 sequence: CASSLAYDQGAETQYF. As DNA, the CDR3 is TGTGCCAGCAGCTTAGCCTACGACCAGGGGGCAGAGACCCAGTACTTC. The full variable domain, its missing parts supplied by reference TRBV7-2 and TRBJ2-5, is GAGVSQSPSNKVTEKGKDVELRCDPISGHTALYWYRQSLGQGLEFLIYFQGNSAPDKSGLPSDRFSAERTGGSVSTLTIQRTQQEDSAVYLCASSLAYDQGAETQYFGPGTRLLVL.